Listed below are T cell receptor beta chains from one sample, sequenced in a study of monozygotic twins with inflammatory bowel disease. One entry per CDR3 protein, without DNA, is what TCRdb gives after re-calling the 5' RACE reads. In all, the sample yields more than 300,000 distinct CDR3 sequences. Sequencing was done on a sample of blood. Source of these receptors: a human donor with ulcerative colitis or Crohn's disease, or a healthy co-twin of an affected twin (not recorded which). Each CDR3 is given with its conserved first and last residue.

CDR3aa: CASSPPGGLETQYF
j_gene: TRBJ2-5
v_gene: TRBV5-1

CDR3aa: CASSPNGGTQYF
j_gene: TRBJ2-3
v_gene: TRBV6-5

CDR3aa: CARSSTTGDYGYTF
j_gene: TRBJ1-2
v_gene: TRBV4-1

CDR3aa: CASSQVAGPGANVLTF
j_gene: TRBJ2-6
v_gene: TRBV4-2

CDR3aa: CASSLRGTAGTEAFF
j_gene: TRBJ1-1
v_gene: TRBV12-3/TRBV12-4

CDR3aa: CASRSSAGGNQPQHF
j_gene: TRBJ1-5
v_gene: TRBV19

CDR3aa: CASSLAGAGVSNEQFF
j_gene: TRBJ2-1
v_gene: TRBV7-2

CDR3aa: CASSQDHRGTEAFF
j_gene: TRBJ1-1
v_gene: TRBV4-3

CDR3aa: CASRGTGRNPSGNTIYF
j_gene: TRBJ1-3
v_gene: TRBV19

CDR3aa: CASSPDRGTTYEQYF
j_gene: TRBJ2-7
v_gene: TRBV6-1

CDR3aa: CASSFTLTGELFF
j_gene: TRBJ2-2
v_gene: TRBV5-5

CDR3aa: CSAMKQGIGYGYTF
j_gene: TRBJ1-2
v_gene: TRBV20-1

CDR3aa: CASSLQGQVRETQYF
j_gene: TRBJ2-5
v_gene: TRBV7-9

CDR3aa: CASSPGTGVREQYF
j_gene: TRBJ2-7
v_gene: TRBV5-1

CDR3aa: CASSLSTGAYEQYF
j_gene: TRBJ2-7
v_gene: TRBV5-1

CDR3aa: CASRGTGANVLTF
j_gene: TRBJ2-6
v_gene: TRBV10-3

CDR3aa: CSAADWTGTYEQYF
j_gene: TRBJ2-7
v_gene: TRBV20-1

CDR3aa: CASSSRQSSYNSPLHF
j_gene: TRBJ1-6
v_gene: TRBV6-5

CDR3aa: CASSQDRQGPYEAFF
j_gene: TRBJ1-1
v_gene: TRBV4-2

CDR3aa: CASRVTGYEQYF
j_gene: TRBJ2-7
v_gene: TRBV6-2/TRBV6-3

CDR3aa: CASSLDGGMDTEAFF
j_gene: TRBJ1-1
v_gene: TRBV4-3

CDR3aa: CASSQALETGYGGLPWQETQYF
j_gene: TRBJ2-5
v_gene: TRBV3-1

CDR3aa: CASSAGYWGTEAFF
j_gene: TRBJ1-1
v_gene: TRBV18

CDR3aa: CASSYSRGTAGASSTDTQYF
j_gene: TRBJ2-3
v_gene: TRBV6-2/TRBV6-3

CDR3aa: CASSPTLATDTQYF
j_gene: TRBJ2-3
v_gene: TRBV7-2

CDR3aa: CASSFGTNQPQHF
j_gene: TRBJ1-5
v_gene: TRBV7-9

CDR3aa: CASSDPGETQYF
j_gene: TRBJ2-5
v_gene: TRBV25-1

CDR3aa: CASSLKGLAPDTQYF
j_gene: TRBJ2-3
v_gene: TRBV4-2

CDR3aa: CATSDGQGARKNEQFF
j_gene: TRBJ2-1
v_gene: TRBV24-1

CDR3aa: CASSRLSPGQGGPEAFF
j_gene: TRBJ1-1
v_gene: TRBV5-1

CDR3aa: CASSQEGSSGGFLIDTQYF
j_gene: TRBJ2-3
v_gene: TRBV4-1

CDR3aa: CASRGPGQGTRNTIYF
j_gene: TRBJ1-3
v_gene: TRBV5-1

CDR3aa: CASSQEGLSYEQYF
j_gene: TRBJ2-7
v_gene: TRBV4-3

CDR3aa: CASSSVDTGELFF
j_gene: TRBJ2-2
v_gene: TRBV5-1

CDR3aa: CASSFYPNQPQHF
j_gene: TRBJ1-5
v_gene: TRBV7-3

CDR3aa: CASSHERDSTDTQYF
j_gene: TRBJ2-3
v_gene: TRBV12-3/TRBV12-4

CDR3aa: CATSESSQETLYF
j_gene: TRBJ2-5
v_gene: TRBV24-1

CDR3aa: CASSQDEGTGRWTYNEQFF
j_gene: TRBJ2-1
v_gene: TRBV4-3

CDR3aa: CASSYQNGYTF
j_gene: TRBJ1-2
v_gene: TRBV6-5

CDR3aa: CASSFGTGQLREQYF
j_gene: TRBJ2-7
v_gene: TRBV5-1

CDR3aa: CASSAGVAYEQYF
j_gene: TRBJ2-7
v_gene: TRBV5-1

CDR3aa: CASSFGTGHNEQFF
j_gene: TRBJ2-1
v_gene: TRBV9

CDR3aa: CASSLGPVEQYF
j_gene: TRBJ2-7
v_gene: TRBV7-2

CDR3aa: CASSPLRSPLHF
j_gene: TRBJ1-6
v_gene: TRBV12-3/TRBV12-4

CDR3aa: CSTADRDGQYF
j_gene: TRBJ2-7
v_gene: TRBV29-1

CDR3aa: CASRFNTGELFF
j_gene: TRBJ2-2
v_gene: TRBV12-3/TRBV12-4

CDR3aa: CSARDLDLPYNEQFF
j_gene: TRBJ2-1
v_gene: TRBV20-1

CDR3aa: CASNLQGPPYEQYF
j_gene: TRBJ2-7
v_gene: TRBV12-3/TRBV12-4

CDR3aa: CSSHRASSYEQYF
j_gene: TRBJ2-7
v_gene: TRBV20-1

CDR3aa: CASFSGRSNQPQHF
j_gene: TRBJ1-5
v_gene: TRBV18

CDR3aa: CASSQDFGGAADEQYF
j_gene: TRBJ2-7
v_gene: TRBV4-2

CDR3aa: CARQRGENTGELFF
j_gene: TRBJ2-2
v_gene: TRBV2

CDR3aa: CASSTGWTALNTEAFF
j_gene: TRBJ1-1
v_gene: TRBV6-1

CDR3aa: CASSPPHRSYEQYF
j_gene: TRBJ2-7
v_gene: TRBV7-2

CDR3aa: CSALRDRDGYTF
j_gene: TRBJ1-2
v_gene: TRBV20-1

CDR3aa: CAISELAGGADTQYF
j_gene: TRBJ2-3
v_gene: TRBV10-3

CDR3aa: CASRLQVRSYNEQFF
j_gene: TRBJ2-1
v_gene: TRBV12-3/TRBV12-4

CDR3aa: CASSQPGATNTGELFF
j_gene: TRBJ2-2
v_gene: TRBV4-3